This T cell receptor beta chain originates from a study of CXCR3-negative and CXCR3-positive naive CD8 T cells. With UMI labels, 5' RACE was used to prepare the TRB cDNA libraries. From its re-call of the 5' RACE reads, TCRdb lists each CDR3 protein once, without DNA. The sample's table shows tens of thousands of distinct CDR3 sequences. CDR3 length: 14 amino acids. Germline-derived CDR1 and CDR2 are SEHNR and FQNEAQ (reference sequence). The sample comprised memory CD8+ T cells from blood. The gene calls are TRBV7-9 and TRBJ1-1. This TCR derives from a human donor in good health. Some clones in this sample may be carry-over from other donors' samples. CDR3 protein: CASSLEGMNTEAFF.